A selection of T cell receptor beta chains follows, all from one sample in a study of T cell repertoires in cytomegalovirus infection. What these receptors recognize is not known. TCRdb reprocessed the reads via MiXCR and lists one record per CDR3 protein. The table has 300,000 to 400,000 distinct CDR3 sequences, roughly 28% seen once. This specimen was cultured PBMCs, taken from culture after CMV antigen stimulation. These receptors were obtained from a human donor in good health (CMV status not recorded). Some clones in this sample may be carry-over from other donors' samples. The CDR3 runs from the conserved cysteine through the conserved F or W. D genes are given only for firm matches. Clone size is given for some rows only: seen once, a few or many times, or a class if the clone is expanded.

>TRBJ1-1|TRBV11-2|many|TRBD1
CASSSTDRAFEAFF
TGTGCCAGCAGCTCCACGGACAGGGCATTTGAAGCTTTCTTT
>TRBJ1-3|TRBV7-9|few|-
CASSFQTGPVHF
TGTGCCAGCAGCTTTCAGACAGGTCCGGTACATTTT
>TRBJ2-1|TRBV5-1|few|-
CASSLLSGSSSYNEQFF
TGCGCCAGCAGCTTACTTAGCGGTAGTAGCTCCTACAATGAGCAGTTCTTC
>TRBJ2-7|TRBV28|few|-
CASSLQGIYEQYF
TGTGCCAGCAGTTTACAAGGAATTTACGAGCAGTACTTC
>TRBJ1-1|TRBV28|-|-
CATVPLPGMNTEAFF
TGTGCCACCGTACCTCTTCCGGGCATGAACACTGAAGCTTTCTTT
>TRBJ1-6|TRBV7-2|many|-
CASSRRELSYNSPLHF
TGTGCCAGCAGTCGCCGAGAGCTCTCCTATAATTCACCCCTCCACTTT
>TRBJ1-1|TRBV29-1|-|-
CSAVGGSPIAEAFF
TGCAGCGCTGTGGGGGGATCGCCCATCGCTGAAGCTTTCTTT
>TRBJ2-5|TRBV5-6|few|TRBD2
CASSFSGGSVQETQYF
TGTGCCAGCAGCTTCTCGGGCGGGAGCGTTCAAGAGACCCAGTACTTC
>TRBJ2-3|TRBV10-3|-|-
CAISERAGGTDTQYF
TGTGCCATCAGTGAGAGGGCAGGGGGCACAGATACGCAGTATTTT
>TRBJ2-3|TRBV12-5|few|-
CASRIRLTTDTQYF
TGTGCTAGTAGGATTCGGCTAACCACAGATACGCAGTATTTT
>TRBJ1-2|TRBV4-2|-|-
CASSQGPGESGYTF
TGTGCCAGCAGCCAAGGTCCAGGGGAAAGCGGCTACACCTTC
>TRBJ2-7|TRBV11-2|-|-
CASSLETGRREQYF
TGTGCCAGCAGCTTGGAGACAGGTCGGAGAGAGCAGTACTTC
>TRBJ2-7|TRBV28|few|-
CASSLQGLITYEQYF
TGTGCCAGCAGTTTACAGGGGTTAATCACCTACGAGCAGTACTTC
>TRBJ1-2|TRBV5-1|few|TRBD1
CASSLERTGAYGYTF
TGCGCCAGCAGCTTGGAGCGGACAGGGGCCTATGGCTACACCTTC
>TRBJ1-2|TRBV7-2|many|-
CASSLGYRLYGYTF
TGTGCCAGCAGCTTAGGATACCGACTCTATGGCTACACCTTC